One sample yielded the 31 T cell receptor beta chains listed below, sequenced in a study of graft-versus-host responses after intestinal transplantation. Measured with immunoSEQ multiplex PCR; TCRdb has only the in-frame clones, and not every one. The sample includes some 120,000 clones, 90% of them seen just once. Antigen specificity for these receptors is unknown. The sample in question was unstimulated CD4+ T cells sorted from spleen or lymph node cells, obtained before intestinal transplant. The source is a human donor who received an intestinal transplant.

The V gene is TRBV15, the J gene TRBJ1-4; 8 bases fit TRBD1. CDR1 is LNHNV and CDR2 is YYDKDF in the germline V gene (reference sequence). This CDR3 comprises 16 residues. V was pared by 1 base and J by 8 bases, with 9 bases of the junction left unmatched. The CDR3 loop is CATSRVGRGQGEKLFF. As DNA, the CDR3 is TGTGCCACCAGCAGAGTAGGCAGGGGGCAAGGGGAAAAACTGTTTTTT.

The CDR3 DNA reads as TGTGCCAGCAGCTTAATCGGGACAGGGTCAGACGAGCAGTACTTC. Encoded protein: CASSLIGTGSDEQYF. This chain uses TRBV11-2 with TRBJ2-7; 9 bases are shared with TRBD1. This CDR3 has 15 amino acids. The trim removed 2 bases at V and 5 bases at J, leaving 7 bases unmatched. From germline, CDR1 is SGHAT and CDR2 FQNNGV.

This sequence joins TRBV7-2 and TRBJ2-4; 9 positions agree with TRBD1. J lost 5 bases, V lost 5 bases, and 4 bases had no gene match. Germline CDR1 SGHTA, CDR2 FQGNSA. This CDR3 is 14 amino acids long. The CDR3 loop reads CASSMRDRENIQYF. The CDR3 DNA sequence: TGTGCCAGCAGCATGCGGGACAGGGAAAACATTCAGTACTTC. Together with reference TRBV7-2 and TRBJ2-4, the CDR3 gives the full variable domain: GAGVSQSPSNKVTEKGKDVELRCDPISGHTALYWYRQSLGQGLEFLIYFQGNSAPDKSGLPSDRFSAERTGGSVSTLTIQRTQQEDSAVYLCASSMRDRENIQYFGAGTRLSVL.

This chain connects TRBV30 to TRBJ2-7; D possibly corresponds to TRBD1 (5 bases). Germline values: CDR1 GTSNPN, CDR2 SVGIG (reference sequence). This CDR3 region has 12 residues. The V and J ends lost 3 bases and 2 bases respectively, with 8 bases between them. DNA of the CDR3: TGTGCCTGGAGGGCAGGGACCTACGAGCAGTACTTC. It yields the protein CAWRAGTYEQYF.

The rearrangement links TRBV7-3 to TRBJ1-1; the D gene is possibly TRBD1 (5 bases). V lost 5 bases to trimming and J lost 4 bases, with 11 bases between them. The CDR3 length is 13 residues. From germline, CDR1 is SGHTA and CDR2 FQGTGA. The CDR3 loop reads CASSLGQGTEAFF. CDR3 sequence (DNA): TGTGCCAGCAGCCTAGGACAAGGCACTGAAGCTTTCTTT.

V and J are TRBV28 and TRBJ1-1; D is undetermined. Trimming cost V 1 base and J 7 bases, with 13 bases left between them. From germline, CDR1 is MDHEN and CDR2 SYDVKM. This CDR3 has 14 amino acids. The chain's CDR3 is CASSLSVRVGEAFF. CDR3 bases: TGTGCCAGCAGTTTATCTGTTCGCGTTGGTGAAGCTTTCTTT.

The V gene is TRBV7-9, the J gene TRBJ2-4; 9 nucleotides agree with TRBD1. V gave up 5 bases and J gave up 7 bases; unmatched junction bases: 6. The CDR3 totals 14 residues. Germline V gene sequence: CDR1 SEHNR, CDR2 FQNEAQ (reference sequence). The chain's CDR3 is CASSAGQGSNIQYF. The CDR3 DNA is TGTGCCAGCAGCGCGGGACAGGGTAGTAACATTCAGTACTTC.

This chain connects TRBV28 to TRBJ2-6, with no clear D. The germline V and J ends were trimmed by 3 bases and 0 bases, with 9 bases remaining between them. The CDR3 has 16 amino acids. Germline V gene data show CDR1 as MDHEN and CDR2 as SYDVKM. The CDR3 coding sequence is TGTGCCAGCAGTTTTTTTCGGGTCTCTGGGGCCAACGTCCTGACTTTC. Protein sequence: CASSFFRVSGANVLTF.

The J gene is TRBJ1-2, the V gene TRBV10-3, with D possibly being TRBD1 (6 bases). This CDR3 region has 13 residues. Trimming took off 6 bases at V and 8 bases at J, with 16 bases between the two ends. CDR1 is ENHRY and CDR2 is SYGVKD in the germline V gene. The CDR3 DNA sequence: TGTGCCATCAGCCCGGGACAATCTAGAGGCTACACCTTC. Protein: CAISPGQSRGYTF.

CDR3 in amino acids: CASSERVTSGRAGEQFF. As DNA, the CDR3 is TGCGCCAGCAGTGAGCGGGTGACTAGCGGGAGGGCCGGGGAGCAGTTCTTC. The V call is TRBV10-1, the J call TRBJ2-1; the match to TRBD2 covers 14 bases. CDR1 and CDR2 from the germline V gene are WNHNN and SYGVQD (reference sequence). V lost 2 bases to trimming and J lost 10 bases; unmatched junction nucleotides: 10. The CDR3 extends over 17 amino acids.

The chain recombines TRBV11-1 with TRBJ2-7; the D is unclear. The germline gives CDR1 SGHAT, CDR2 FQDESV (reference sequence). The CDR3 totals 12 residues. V was trimmed by 2 bases and J by 6 bases, leaving 8 bases between them. The CDR3 sequence is CASSLNSGEQYF. DNA of the CDR3: TGTGCCAGCAGCTTAAACTCCGGCGAGCAGTACTTC.

V gene TRBV7-9 combines with J gene TRBJ2-2, with 7 bases lining up with TRBD1. With V trimmed by 1 base and J by 6 bases, 5 bases remained unmatched. This CDR3 spans 15 amino acids. Germline V gene sequence: CDR1 SEHNR, CDR2 FQNEAQ (reference sequence). CDR3 loop: CASSLGQGWAGELFF. The CDR3 coding sequence is TGTGCCAGCAGCTTAGGACAGGGCTGGGCCGGGGAGCTGTTTTTT.

This chain uses TRBV7-2 with TRBJ2-7, with D perhaps TRBD1 (5 bases). CDR3 size: 15 residues. The V end lost 5 bases, the J end lost 1 base, and 15 bases lay between the germline ends. Germline CDR1 and CDR2: SGHTA and FQGNSA. The CDR3 bases are TGTGCCAGCAGCCGACAGAGTACGCAATCCTACGAGCAGTACTTC. Translating it yields CASSRQSTQSYEQYF.

The chain employs TRBV18 and TRBJ2-2; D is perhaps TRBD1 (6 bases). This CDR3 is built from 16 residues. CDR1 and CDR2 from the germline V gene are KGHSH and LQKENI. V lost 2 bases and J 3 bases, leaving 13 bases between the germline ends. The CDR3 protein is CASSPNGAGDTGELFF. The DNA of the CDR3 is TGTGCCAGCTCACCAAATGGGGCAGGGGACACCGGGGAGCTGTTTTTT.

This clone was recorded once. This chain uses TRBV7-2 with TRBJ2-3, with 10 bases fitting TRBD2. The germline CDR1 and CDR2 sequences are SGHTA and FQGNSA. The CDR3 sequence is 17 residues long. The V and J ends lost 5 bases and 2 bases, in that order; junction bases with no gene match: 10. As DNA, the CDR3 is TGTGCCAGCAGCCTTAGATTAGCGGGGGGCTACACAGATACGCAGTATTTT. This sequence encodes CASSLRLAGGYTDTQYF.

This clone was picked up one time. The chain links TRBV7-2 to TRBJ2-5; 7 bases line up with TRBD1. J lost 2 bases, V lost 5 bases, and 8 bases had no gene match. Germline-derived CDR1 and CDR2 are SGHTA and FQGNSA. This CDR3 has 15 amino acids. CDR3 region: CASSQPGTEQETQYF. The DNA for the CDR3 is TGTGCCAGCAGCCAACCCGGGACAGAGCAAGAGACCCAGTACTTC.

This rearrangement joins TRBV11-2 to TRBJ2-3; 9 nucleotides match TRBD2. The CDR3 contains 14 residues. The junction had 6 bases not matched to a gene; V was cut back by 6 bases and J by 5 bases. CDR1 is SGHAT and CDR2 is FQNNGV in the germline V gene. CDR3 residues: CASSTAGGGDTQYF. In DNA form, the CDR3 reads TGTGCCAGCAGTACAGCGGGGGGAGGAGATACGCAGTATTTT.

V usage is TRBV6-6 and J usage is TRBJ2-1; D gene uncertain. Germline lookup yields CDR1 MNHNY and CDR2 SVGAGI (reference sequence). This CDR3 region has 12 residues. V gave up 2 bases and J gave up 9 bases, with 8 bases separating them. This CDR3 is CASSYVDAEQFF. CDR3 coding DNA: TGTGCCAGCAGTTACGTAGATGCTGAGCAGTTCTTC.

The chain links TRBV28 to TRBJ2-2; TRBD2 matches 15 bases. Germline CDR1 MDHEN, CDR2 SYDVKM. With 5 bases clipped from V and 9 bases from J, the junction kept 7 bases outside the gene matches. The CDR3 is 16 residues long. The chain's CDR3 is CASSLGLAGGPRELFF. For the CDR3, the DNA is TGTGCCAGCAGTCTTGGACTAGCGGGAGGGCCCAGGGAGCTGTTTTTT.

The chain uses TRBV6-5 and TRBJ1-1; D is uncertain. The V end was cut by 6 bases, the J end by 3 bases, with 17 bases between. The CDR3 totals 15 residues. Germline CDR1 reads MNHEY; CDR2 reads SVGAGI. The CDR3 DNA is TGTGCCAGCAGGTCTCCATCTGCTCCAGACACTGAAGCTTTCTTT. Protein: CASRSPSAPDTEAFF.

The sample holds one count of this clone. This sequence joins TRBV7-2 and TRBJ2-2; 11 bases align to TRBD2. Germline loops: CDR1 SGHTA, CDR2 FQGNSA. This CDR3 has 17 amino acids. Unmatched junction bases numbered 6, after V lost 2 bases and J lost 4 bases. This chain's CDR3 is CASSLRGSGGATGELFF. The CDR3 DNA sequence: TGTGCCAGCAGCTTAAGGGGTAGCGGGGGGGCCACCGGGGAGCTGTTTTTT.

V is TRBV5-4 and J is TRBJ1-5; D not certain. V lost 0 bases to trimming and J lost 6 bases, with 10 bases between them. This CDR3 region has 14 residues. Germline CDR1 is SGHNT and CDR2 is YYREEE (reference sequence). CDR3 in amino acids: CASSLDPSGQPQHF. CDR3 coding DNA: TGTGCCAGCAGCTTGGACCCCTCCGGTCAGCCCCAGCATTTT.

The chain employs TRBV7-9 and TRBJ2-5; maybe TRBD1 (6 bases). The CDR3 runs 15 residues. From germline, CDR1 is SEHNR and CDR2 FQNEAQ (reference sequence). Deletions cut 2 bases from V and 2 bases from J, with 12 bases between. The CDR3 DNA is TGTGCCAGCAGCTTAAGGGCCGGACAGCAAGAGACCCAGTACTTC. Translated, it gives CASSLRAGQQETQYF.

The chain recombines TRBV28 with TRBJ1-5; D call uncertain. The CDR3 is 15 amino acids. The germline V gene has CDR1 MDHEN and CDR2 SYDVKM. Deletions cut 6 bases from V and 2 bases from J, with 14 bases between. The CDR3 spells CASRQVSMGNQPQHF. The CDR3 DNA reads as TGTGCCAGCAGACAAGTTTCAATGGGCAATCAGCCCCAGCATTTT.

This chain joins TRBV18 and TRBJ2-5; a weak D match, TRBD2 (6 bases). Germline values: CDR1 KGHSH, CDR2 LQKENI. Trimming removed 8 bases at V and 2 bases at J, with 15 bases between. This CDR3 contains 14 residues. The CDR3 DNA reads as TGTGCCAGCCGGGAGAAATGGGGACAAGAGACCCAGTACTTC. It specifies CASREKWGQETQYF.

The chain employs TRBV18 and TRBJ2-4; a weak D match, TRBD1 (6 bases). The CDR3 totals 18 residues. CDR1 and CDR2 (germline): KGHSH, LQKENI. Trimming took off 3 bases at V and 6 bases at J, with 24 bases between the two ends. This CDR3 is CASSPKLPDRPRGNIQYF. CDR3 DNA: TGTGCCAGCTCACCCAAATTACCCGACAGGCCAAGGGGAAACATTCAGTACTTC.

This chain joins TRBV5-6 and TRBJ2-6; a possible D gene is TRBD1 (6 bases). Germline CDR1 is SGHDT and CDR2 is YYEEEE. V was shortened by 4 bases and J by 2 bases, with 16 bases between the two germline ends. CDR3 length: 17 amino acids. CDR3 nucleotide sequence: TGTGCCAGCAGCCCTATCACTTGGACAGCTGGGGCCAACGTCCTGACTTTC. Translating it yields CASSPITWTAGANVLTF.

The V and J genes are TRBV7-9 and TRBJ2-4, with D possibly TRBD1 on 7 matching bases. Trimming removed 1 base from V and 9 bases from J, with 13 bases in between. This CDR3 is built from 14 residues. Looked up from germline, CDR1 is SEHNR and CDR2 is FQNEAQ (reference sequence). CDR3 coding DNA: TGTGCCAGCAGCTTAGAGGGGGCGCGGGGCATTCAGTACTTC. It encodes CASSLEGARGIQYF.

The chain has TRBV19 and TRBJ2-7; TRBD1 agrees at 7 bases. CDR1 is LNHDA and CDR2 is SQIVND in the germline V gene (reference sequence). V was pared by 8 bases and J by 0 bases, with 7 bases of the junction left unmatched. This CDR3 region has 14 residues. This CDR3 reads CASRKQGSSYEQYF. CDR3 sequence (DNA): TGTGCCAGTCGAAAACAGGGGAGCTCCTACGAGCAGTACTTC.

The V gene is TRBV5-4, the J gene TRBJ2-1; unclear D gene. The CDR3 loop spans 13 amino acids. The germline V gene has CDR1 SGHNT and CDR2 YYREEE (reference sequence). As DNA, the CDR3 is TGTGCTCTGACGGCGGCCTCCTACAATGAGCAGTTCTTC. Translating it yields CALTAASYNEQFF.

J is TRBJ2-5 and V is TRBV6-1; weak D call: TRBD2 (6 bases). CDR1 is MNHNS, CDR2 SASEGT, per germline. V was clipped by 4 bases and J by 5 bases, with 14 bases between them. The length of the CDR3 is 14 residues. The CDR3 loop reads CASSGGGVVETQYF. CDR3 DNA: TGTGCCAGCAGTGGTGGAGGGGTTGTTGAGACCCAGTACTTC.